The following is a T cell receptor beta chain sequence with its context. This entry belongs to a study of identical twins. Via MiXCR, TCRdb re-called the 5' RACE reads, giving one row per CDR3 protein. Found here are some 1,700,000 distinct CDR3 sequences, 32% of them singletons; the top ten hold about 0.3%. Trimming cost V 7 bases and J 5 bases, with 7 bases left between them. The CDR3 extends over 11 amino acids. Germline CDR1 and CDR2: MDHEN and SYDVKM. The chain couples TRBV28 to TRBJ2-3, with D unclear. The sequence derives from a newborn girl in good health. Sequenced material: cord blood. The CDR3 bases are TGTGCCAGCACCGCCCGAGATACGCAGTATTTT. Protein product: CASTARDTQYF.